This T cell receptor (beta chain) came from a study of shared clonotypes between healthy human individuals. Using immunoSEQ multiplex PCR, the repertoire was profiled, and TCRdb retains in-frame clones only, with some absent. The table shows fewer than 1 million clones, with roughly 96% occurring only once. The V and J ends lost 2 bases and 7 bases respectively, with 8 bases between them. Germline CDR1 is MNHEY and CDR2 is SMNVEV (reference sequence). CDR3 length: 13 residues. Positive CCR7 selection of CD45RO-negative cells yielded the naive CD8 cells, and terminally differentiated effector memory CD45RA+ cells were excluded. Free of recent acute infections or vaccinations, the donors were healthy HIV-negative adults.

The clonotype was recovered from a man aged 30 to 45 in good health. Input material: naive CD8+ T cells sorted from blood. V gene TRBV27 combines with J gene TRBJ2-2, with D possibly TRBD2 on 5 matching bases. CDR3 amino acids: CASSLKEDGELFF. CDR3 coding DNA: TGTGCCAGCAGTTTAAAGGAGGACGGGGAGCTGTTTTTT.